This paragraph covers one T cell receptor beta chain sequence. The sample comes from a study of blood T cell repertoires in COVID-19. Across the whole study: Samples representing acute and convalescent COVID-19 were sourced from the United States, Italy and Spain.

The CDR3 contains 14 residues. Germline loops: CDR1 SGHTA, CDR2 FQGNSA. Trimming shortened V by 4 bases and J by 4 bases, and 13 bases separated the two germline ends. Sequencing was performed with immunoSEQ multiplex PCR; in TCRdb, only in-frame clones are kept and a portion is missing. The repertoire holds some 190,000 clones, about nine tenths seen once, with under 2% in the top ten. The sequenced sample consisted of peripheral blood. The gene calls are TRBV7-2 and TRBJ2-5, with D perhaps TRBD2 (7 bases). The source is a man aged 18-30 years with active or convalescent COVID-19. The chain's CDR3 is CASSSLGGGETQYF. The CDR3 coding sequence is TGTGCCAGCAGCTCCTTGGGAGGGGGAGAGACCCAGTACTTC.